A single sample gave rise to the 21 T cell receptor beta chains below, sequenced in a study of graft-versus-host responses after intestinal transplantation. Profiled with immunoSEQ multiplex PCR; TCRdb holds only in-frame clones, not every one. The sample holds just under 30,000 clones; 60% to 85% are singletons and the top ten take approximately 3%. Once graft tissue had been processed, intraepithelial and lamina propria lymphocytes were released. The input for sequencing was ileum tissue, taken 98 days after intestinal transplantation. The receptors derive from a human patient who received an intestinal transplant, so some T cells may come from the graft donor.

The rearrangement joins TRBV27 to TRBJ2-5; 10 positions agree with TRBD2. Losses at the gene ends were 5 bases for V and 3 bases for J; bases not matched to a gene: 15. The germline V gene encodes CDR1 MNHEY and CDR2 SMNVEV (reference sequence). The CDR3 length is 18 residues. CDR3 sequence: CASSRDRLAGALKETQYF. CDR3 nucleotide sequence: TGTGCCAGCAGTCGAGACCGGCTAGCGGGGGCACTAAAAGAGACCCAGTACTTC.

The chain recombines TRBV11-2 with TRBJ2-2; 7 bases agree with TRBD1. The length of the CDR3 is 17 residues. V lost 6 bases to trimming and J lost 3 bases; unmatched junction nucleotides: 13. The germline gives CDR1 SGHAT, CDR2 FQNNGV. The CDR3 sequence is CASSYATGTAYTGELFF. CDR3 coding DNA: TGTGCCAGCAGTTACGCGACCGGGACAGCATACACCGGGGAGCTGTTTTTT.

The chain employs TRBV5-1 and TRBJ2-6; tentative D call: TRBD1 (6 bases). CDR3 size: 19 residues. From germline, CDR1 is SGHRS and CDR2 YFSETQ. Trimming left V 4 bases short and J 0 bases short, with 20 bases between. The CDR3 nucleotides are TGCGCCAGCAGCAGGAGAGGCCGGGACAACCTCTCTGGGGCCAACGTCCTGACTTTC. This translates into CASSRRGRDNLSGANVLTF.

The chain carries TRBV29-1 and TRBJ2-7; D not certain. The V end was cut by 0 bases, the J end by 7 bases, with 13 bases between. Germline CDR1 SQVTM, CDR2 ANQGSEA. The length of the CDR3 is 13 residues. The CDR3 region is CSVEDPGPGEQYF. As DNA, the CDR3 is TGCAGCGTTGAAGATCCGGGTCCTGGGGAGCAGTACTTC.

This rearrangement joins TRBV12-5 to TRBJ2-7, with 8 bases lining up with TRBD2. CDR1 is LGHNT and CDR2 is FRNRAP in the germline V gene. The V and J ends lost 7 bases and 2 bases, in that order; junction bases with no gene match: 7. The CDR3 is made up of 14 amino acids. The CDR3 loop is CASVVAGPTYEQYF. CDR3 DNA sequence: TGTGCTAGTGTTGTAGCGGGGCCGACCTACGAGCAGTACTTC.

This clone came up a few times. V usage is TRBV19 and J usage is TRBJ2-5; D gene ambiguous. The CDR3 is 13 residues long. Per germline, CDR1 LNHDA and CDR2 SQIVND (reference sequence). Trimming took off 11 bases at V and 2 bases at J, with 15 bases between the two ends. The CDR3 region is CASRRRQQETQYF. DNA of the CDR3: TGTGCCTCCCGCCGGCGGCAGCAAGAGACCCAGTACTTC. The complete variable domain, with remaining parts taken from reference TRBV19 and TRBJ2-5, reads DGGITQSPKYLFRKEGQNVTLSCEQNLNHDAMYWYRQDPGQGLRLIYYSQIVNDFQKGDIAEGYSVSREKKESFPLTVTSAQKNPTAFYLCASRRRQQETQYFGPGTRLLVL.

The gene calls are TRBV30 and TRBJ2-7; 8 bases map to TRBD1. This CDR3 comprises 12 residues. Germline lookup yields CDR1 GTSNPN and CDR2 SVGIG (reference sequence). J was trimmed by 3 bases and V by 8 bases; bases with no gene match: 6. Here the CDR3 DNA reads TGTGCCGGACAGGGACAGATCTACGAGCAGTACTTC. The encoded protein is CAGQGQIYEQYF.

The gene calls are TRBV9 and TRBJ2-3; TRBD2 matches 11 bases. Trimming took 5 bases from V and 6 from J; bases not matched to a gene: 8. CDR1 and CDR2 (germline): SGDLS, YYNGEE. The CDR3 contains 15 residues. The CDR3 loop is CASSPLAGGLDTQYF. DNA for the CDR3: TGTGCCAGCAGTCCCTTAGCGGGGGGGCTCGATACGCAGTATTTT.

The chain joins TRBV7-9 to TRBJ2-7; unclear D gene. With 5 bases removed from V and 6 bases from J, the gap between germline ends came to 8 bases. The CDR3 spans 11 residues. From germline, CDR1 is SEHNR and CDR2 FQNEAQ (reference sequence). The DNA of the CDR3 is TGTGCCAGCAGCCGGACCGGCGAGCAGTACTTC. Translated: CASSRTGEQYF.

CDR3 bases: TGTGCCAGCAGGAGGTTTACCGGGACACCAAACTACGAGCAGTACTTC. It codes for CASRRFTGTPNYEQYF. V usage is TRBV2 and J usage is TRBJ2-7; possible D gene TRBD1, 6 bases. This CDR3 comprises 16 residues. CDR1 is SNHLY, CDR2 FYNNEI, per germline. V was cut by 6 bases and J by 3 bases, with 21 bases left in between.

This clone was recorded a few times. J is TRBJ2-7 and V is TRBV11-2; 9 bases are a match to TRBD2. The V gene end was trimmed by 4 bases and the J gene end by 7 bases; junction bases not matched to a gene: 11. This CDR3 has 15 residues. Germline CDR1 and CDR2: SGHAT and FQNNGV. The CDR3 loop is CASSSGLAGRLEQYF. The CDR3 DNA reads TGTGCCAGCAGCTCTGGGCTAGCGGGACGCCTGGAGCAGTACTTC. The variable domain in full, with the rest retrieved from reference TRBV11-2 and TRBJ2-7, is EAGVAQSPRYKIIEKRQSVAFWCNPISGHATLYWYQQILGQGPKLLIQFQNNGVVDDSQLPKDRFSAERLKGVDSTLKIQPAKLEDSAVYLCASSSGLAGRLEQYFGPGTRLTVT.

The CDR3 here is CASSLGGGVGEQYF. Written as DNA, the CDR3 is TGTGCCAGCAGCTTAGGCGGGGGGGTTGGCGAGCAGTACTTC. The rearrangement uses TRBV11-3 and TRBJ2-7, with 9 bases fitting TRBD2. Germline lookup yields CDR1 SGHNT and CDR2 YENEEA. The CDR3 covers 14 residues. V was clipped by 1 base and J by 6 bases; unmatched bases: 4.

The chain has TRBV4-3 and TRBJ2-7, with 7 positions matching TRBD2. The CDR3 length is 13 residues. The germline V gene encodes CDR1 LGHNA and CDR2 YSLEER. V trimming: 1 base; J trimming: 5 bases; junction bases outside the gene matches: 2. For the CDR3, the DNA is TGCGCCAGCAGCCAAGTGGGAGGGAACGAGCAGTACTTC. Amino acid sequence: CASSQVGGNEQYF.

The genes are TRBV30 and TRBJ2-3; no definite D call. This CDR3 spans 14 amino acids. Trimming took off 1 base at V and 2 bases at J, with 10 bases between the two ends. Germline V gene lookup returns CDR1 GTSNPN and CDR2 SVGIG (reference sequence). The CDR3 loop is CAWSGGTVTDTQYF. CDR3 DNA: TGTGCCTGGAGTGGAGGTACTGTCACAGATACGCAGTATTTT.

The V and J genes are TRBV5-4 and TRBJ1-1, with TRBD1 as a possible D gene (6 bases). The V end was cut by 0 bases, the J end by 4 bases, with 13 bases between. Per germline, CDR1 SGHNT and CDR2 YYREEE (reference sequence). The CDR3 consists of 15 residues. DNA for the CDR3: TGTGCCAGCAGCTTGGTGGCAGGGGTTGGCACTGAAGCTTTCTTT. Protein: CASSLVAGVGTEAFF.

In its sample, this clone was seen a few times. This sequence joins TRBV6-5 and TRBJ2-1, with TRBD2 identical over 8 bases. The CDR3 contains 15 residues. Trimming removed 5 bases from V and 6 bases from J; junction bases left unmatched: 9. Germline V gene sequence: CDR1 MNHEY, CDR2 SVGAGI. The CDR3 loop reads CASSPTGGATNEQFF. The DNA for the CDR3 is TGTGCCAGCAGTCCCACCGGGGGGGCCACCAATGAGCAGTTCTTC.

V is TRBV4-1 and J is TRBJ2-7; D remains ambiguous. In germline, CDR1 is MGHRA, CDR2 YSYEKL. The CDR3 loop spans 14 amino acids. V lost 2 bases, J lost 6 bases, and 14 bases lay in between. The CDR3 spells CASSQFGPTTEQYF. DNA for the CDR3: TGCGCCAGCAGCCAATTCGGACCAACTACCGAGCAGTACTTC.

This chain connects TRBV6-1 to TRBJ2-4; D is unresolved. V was cut by 4 bases and J by 9 bases, with 13 bases left in between. The V gene's germline CDR1 is MNHNS and CDR2 SASEGT. The CDR3 sequence is 13 residues long. Here the CDR3 reads CASSATGLGIQYF. The CDR3 nucleotides read TGTGCCAGCAGTGCGACTGGTTTGGGCATTCAGTACTTC.

J is TRBJ2-2 and V is TRBV29-1; D is uncertain. The CDR3 length is 11 residues. The V end was cut by 7 bases, the J end by 3 bases, with 6 bases between. Germline lookup yields CDR1 SQVTM and CDR2 ANQGSEA. In DNA form, the CDR3 reads TGCAGCGCTAGACACACCGGGGAGCTGTTTTTT. The encoded protein is CSARHTGELFF.

The chain employs TRBV7-9 and TRBJ1-2; no firm D call. This CDR3 spans 16 amino acids. Germline V CDR1 and CDR2: SEHNR, FQNEAQ (reference sequence). With 2 bases removed from V and 2 bases from J, the gap between germline ends came to 15 bases. The CDR3 nucleotides read TGTGCCAGCAGCTTACCCGAGAAGATCCACAACTATGGCTACACCTTC. It encodes CASSLPEKIHNYGYTF.

The chain employs TRBV5-1 and TRBJ1-2, with 12 positions matching TRBD1. This CDR3 has 15 amino acids. Per the germline V gene, CDR1 is SGHRS and CDR2 is YFSETQ. Losses at the gene ends were 4 bases for V and 8 bases for J; bases not matched to a gene: 9. CDR3 sequence (DNA): TGCGCCAGCAGCGCCCCGGGACAGGGGGCTGGGGGCTACACCTTC. Translated: CASSAPGQGAGGYTF.